A single sample is the source of the 19 T cell receptor beta chains below, sequenced in a study of T cells after yellow fever vaccination. TCRdb used MiXCR to reprocess the 5' RACE reads, holding one entry per CDR3 protein. The sample carries some 250,000 distinct CDR3 sequences, roughly 4% recorded once. The sequencing here drew on PBMCs, taken 15 days after the yellow fever booster vaccination. All receptors derive from a man aged 18 to 35 who received the YFV17D yellow fever vaccine.

At least ten counts were recorded for this clonotype. The CDR3 loop is CASSLTLGVQQTQYF. Here the CDR3 DNA reads TGTGCCAGCAGCTTGACGCTGGGCGTGCAGCAGACCCAGTACTTC. The rearrangement joins TRBV5-5 to TRBJ2-5, with D uncertain. Trimming removed 1 base from V and 6 bases from J, with 16 bases in between. The CDR3 covers 15 residues. Germline CDR1 reads SGHKS; CDR2 reads YYEKEE (reference sequence).

At least ten counts were recorded for this clonotype. CDR3 in amino acids: CASKSSARGFWYGYTF. Written as DNA, the CDR3 is TGTGCCAGCAAGTCCTCGGCTAGGGGGTTTTGGTATGGCTACACCTTC. The gene calls are TRBV7-2 and TRBJ1-2, with a weak D call TRBD1 (6 bases). The CDR3 loop spans 16 amino acids. Germline lookup yields CDR1 SGHTA and CDR2 FQGNSA. V was cut by 7 bases and J by 5 bases, with 23 bases left in between.

This clonotype was counted at least ten times. The chain carries TRBV5-5 and TRBJ2-5; tentative D call: TRBD1 (6 bases). Trimming removed 0 bases at V and 5 bases at J, with 14 bases between. In germline, CDR1 is SGHKS, CDR2 YYEKEE (reference sequence). The CDR3 runs to 15 residues. CDR3 sequence (DNA): TGTGCCAGCAGCTTGGAAGGAACAGGGTCTGAGACCCAGTACTTC. This sequence encodes CASSLEGTGSETQYF.

This clonotype was seen many times. The genes are TRBV7-9 and TRBJ2-1, with D perhaps matching TRBD1 (5 bases). This CDR3 region has 16 residues. Per the germline V gene, CDR1 is SEHNR and CDR2 is FQNEAQ (reference sequence). V gave up 0 bases and J gave up 5 bases, with 14 bases separating them. CDR3 sequence (DNA): TGTGCCAGCAGCTTAGCGCCCAGGGATAGGAACAATGAGCAGTTCTTC. As protein: CASSLAPRDRNNEQFF.

There are many counts of this clonotype. This sequence joins TRBV4-3 and TRBJ2-3; D is unresolved. The CDR3 runs 12 residues. V lost 4 bases, J lost 6 bases, and 8 bases lay in between. Germline lookup yields CDR1 LGHNA and CDR2 YSLEER. The CDR3 loop is CASSLRSDTQYF. DNA of the CDR3: TGCGCCAGCAGCCTTCGGTCGGATACGCAGTATTTT.

This clonotype came up many times. The rearrangement links TRBV6-6 to TRBJ1-5; 7 nucleotides match TRBD1. V shed 6 bases and J 4 bases; nucleotides not matched to a gene: 12. CDR3 length: 16 residues. Germline CDR1 MNHNY, CDR2 SVGAGI (reference sequence). The DNA for the CDR3 is TGTGCCAGCAGAGTCGGGCCCGGGACAGTGAATCAGCCCCAGCATTTT. This codes for CASRVGPGTVNQPQHF.

This clonotype was counted at least ten times. The chain joins TRBV20-1 to TRBJ1-6; 9 positions agree with TRBD1. V was pared by 4 bases and J by 10 bases, with 11 bases of the junction left unmatched. There are 15 residues in the CDR3. Germline V gene lookup returns CDR1 DFQATT and CDR2 SNEGSKA (reference sequence). The CDR3 is CSANRAGTGRSPLHF. The CDR3 bases are TGCAGTGCTAACCGAGCCGGGACAGGGAGATCACCCCTCCACTTT.

This clonotype was recorded many times. The V call is TRBV7-6, the J call TRBJ2-3; D is undetermined. V gave up 3 bases and J gave up 6 bases, with 10 bases separating them. There are 13 residues in the CDR3. In germline, CDR1 is SGHVS, CDR2 FNYEAQ. The chain's CDR3 is CASSLMVVDTQYF. The DNA for the CDR3 is TGTGCCAGCAGCTTGATGGTGGTGGATACGCAGTATTTT.

This clonotype was detected many times. The V gene is TRBV7-2, the J gene TRBJ2-3; D not certain. Germline V gene data show CDR1 as SGHTA and CDR2 as FQGNSA. This CDR3 is 14 amino acids long. Trimming pared 3 bases from V and 1 base from J, leaving 8 bases between. CDR3: CASSLIHGTDTQYF. The CDR3, as DNA: TGTGCCAGCAGCTTGATTCACGGCACAGATACGCAGTATTTT.

This clonotype was counted ten times or more. The chain is built from TRBV7-6 and TRBJ2-3; maybe TRBD2 (5 bases). The V gene lost 5 bases and the J gene lost 4 bases, with 22 bases spanning the gap. The CDR3 contains 17 residues. CDR1 SGHVS and CDR2 FNYEAQ come from the germline V gene. CDR3 protein: CASSPRGLLEYPDTQYF. Here the CDR3 DNA reads TGTGCCAGCAGCCCAAGAGGTCTACTAGAGTACCCAGATACGCAGTATTTT.

This clonotype has at least ten counts. The CDR3 nucleotides read TGCGCCAGCAGCTTGTCCGGGGGACTTAACACTGAAGCTTTCTTT. Protein: CASSLSGGLNTEAFF. This chain uses TRBV5-1 with TRBJ1-1; perhaps TRBD1 as D (5 bases). There are 15 residues in the CDR3. CDR1 and CDR2 (germline): SGHRS, YFSETQ. Deletions cut 1 base from V and 2 bases from J, with 12 bases between.

There are many counts of this clonotype. This chain links TRBV7-2 with TRBJ2-3, with D possibly matching TRBD1 (5 bases). Germline assignment: CDR1 SGHTA and CDR2 FQGNSA. V was cut by 3 bases and J by 4 bases, with 11 bases left in between. This CDR3 is built from 14 residues. The CDR3 region has the DNA TGTGCCAGCAGCTTTCCAGGGTTTCCAGATACGCAGTATTTT. Amino acids: CASSFPGFPDTQYF.

This clonotype was recorded at least ten times. The genes are TRBV4-3 and TRBJ2-3; 9 bases map to TRBD2. V lost 4 bases to trimming and J lost 3 bases; unmatched junction nucleotides: 14. The CDR3 is made up of 18 amino acids. Germline V CDR1 and CDR2: LGHNA, YSLEER. The CDR3 bases are TGCGCCAGCAGCCCTCGACTGGACAGCGGGAGGAGTACAGATACGCAGTATTTT. Protein: CASSPRLDSGRSTDTQYF.

This clonotype was seen repeatedly, ten times or more. This chain connects TRBV19 to TRBJ1-1, with a tentative D call TRBD1 (5 bases). The CDR3 is 12 amino acids. V was shortened by 11 bases and J by 7 bases, with 17 bases between the two germline ends. CDR1 is LNHDA, CDR2 SQIVND, per germline (reference sequence). CDR3 sequence: CASGLGESEAFF. In DNA, the CDR3 is TGTGCCTCAGGGCTGGGGGAGAGTGAAGCTTTCTTT.

This clonotype turned up a few times. J is TRBJ2-5 and V is TRBV12-3 or TRBV12-4; perhaps D is TRBD1 or TRBD2 (5 bases each). CDR3 length: 13 residues. Trimming stripped 5 bases from V and 4 bases from J, with 11 bases between. The CDR3 loop is CASSARDRETQYF. The CDR3 DNA reads TGTGCCAGCAGTGCCAGGGACCGAGAGACCCAGTACTTC.

This clonotype was observed many times. V is TRBV4-1 and J is TRBJ2-7; tentatively, D is TRBD1 or TRBD2 (5 bases each). This CDR3 has 14 amino acids. Trimming stripped 4 bases from V and 2 bases from J, with 12 bases between. The V gene's germline CDR1 is MGHRA and CDR2 YSYEKL. CDR3 coding DNA: TGCGCCAGCAGCCGCCTCCCGGGGCCCTACGAGCAGTACGTC. This gives the protein CASSRLPGPYEQYV.

In its sample, this clonotype was seen many times. This chain links TRBV29-1 with TRBJ2-1; 8 bases fit TRBD1. Germline CDR1 SQVTM, CDR2 ANQGSEA. This CDR3 is built from 13 residues. V dropped 7 bases and J dropped 3; count of bases not matched to a gene: 5. The CDR3 nucleotides read TGCAGCGACCGGGACAGGATCTACAATGAGCAGTTCTTC. Translating it yields CSDRDRIYNEQFF.

Ten or more counts support this clonotype. The chain joins TRBV10-3 to TRBJ2-7; TRBD2 matches at 9 bases. The CDR3 loop spans 15 amino acids. V gave up 6 bases and J gave up 1 base; unmatched junction bases: 7. CDR1 is ENHRY and CDR2 is SYGVKD in the germline V gene. The CDR3 sequence is CAISPGRGGSYEQYV. The CDR3 nucleotides read TGTGCCATCAGCCCTGGGCGGGGGGGATCCTACGAGCAGTACGTC.

This clonotype was counted at least ten times. The chain employs TRBV20-1 and TRBJ2-1, with 8 bases matching TRBD2. Trimming cost V 3 bases and J 4 bases; bases outside gene matches: 2. Looked up from germline, CDR1 is DFQATT and CDR2 is SNEGSKA (reference sequence). The CDR3 consists of 13 residues. The CDR3, as DNA: TGCAGTGCTAGTAGCGGGGTTTACAATGAGCAGTTCTTC. It specifies CSASSGVYNEQFF.